These T cell receptor beta chains were read from a single sample in a study of cytomegalovirus exposure and HLA in healthy donors. TCRdb's copy holds only in-frame clones and misses some; the assay was immunoSEQ multiplex PCR. The data show some 150,000 clones, with roughly 82% seen just once and 9.5% to 12% held by the top ten. The material sequenced was PBMCs. Source of these receptors: a man aged 50 or older in good health and CMV-seropositive. Each CDR3 is given with its conserved first and last residue. The D gene is left open where the match is weak. Part of the rows lack a size; the others show once, few, many or a class for expanded clones.

CASSRGQGDYEQYF | TGTGCCAGTAGTAGGGGACAGGGTGACTACGAGCAGTACTTC | TRBJ2-7 | - | TRBD1 | TRBV19
CASSVAQGAGEQYF | TGTGCCAGCAGCGTAGCACAGGGGGCCGGCGAGCAGTACTTC | TRBJ2-7 | few | TRBD1 | TRBV9
CASSRTKHSNQPQHF | TGCGCCAGCAGCAGGACAAAACATAGCAATCAGCCCCAGCATTTT | TRBJ1-5 | - | - | TRBV4-1
CASSLGQGDSQPQHF | TGTGCCAGCAGCCTGGGACAGGGGGACTCCCAGCCCCAGCATTTT | TRBJ1-5 | - | TRBD1 | TRBV5-5
CASSLNGQGYGYTF | TGTGCCAGCAGTTTAAACGGACAGGGGTATGGCTACACCTTC | TRBJ1-2 | - | TRBD1 | TRBV6-5
CASSRLAGTYEQYF | TGCGCCAGCAGCCGACTAGCGGGTACCTACGAGCAGTACTTC | TRBJ2-7 | - | TRBD2 | TRBV4-1
CASSDQGANYGYTF | TGTGCCAGCAGTGACCAGGGGGCGAACTATGGCTACACCTTC | TRBJ1-2 | - | TRBD1 | TRBV25-1
CASSLLSTGAGYTF | TGTGCCAGCAGTTTACTCTCGACAGGGGCTGGCTACACCTTC | TRBJ1-2 | - | TRBD1 | TRBV28
CASSLRLAGGPDTQYF | TGCGCCAGCAGCTTGCGACTAGCGGGGGGTCCAGATACGCAGTATTTT | TRBJ2-3 | - | TRBD2 | TRBV5-1
CAWSTGDTEAFF | TGTGCCTGGTCAACAGGAGACACTGAAGCTTTCTTT | TRBJ1-1 | - | - | TRBV30
CASSPPDRGDSPLHF | TGTGCCAGCAGCCCCCCGGACAGGGGTGATTCACCCCTCCACTTT | TRBJ1-6 | - | TRBD1 | TRBV6-5
CASSRPRARSYNEQFF | TGTGCCAGCAGCCGTCCCAGGGCGAGATCCTACAATGAGCAGTTCTTC | TRBJ2-1 | - | - | TRBV7-2
CASSLNARTGTSYEQYF | TGTGCCAGCAGCCTCAATGCCCGGACAGGGACCTCCTACGAGCAGTACTTC | TRBJ2-7 | - | TRBD1 | TRBV5-4
CASSVQSSYEQYF | TGTGCCAGCAGTGTACAGAGCTCCTACGAGCAGTACTTC | TRBJ2-7 | few | - | TRBV6-5
CASSFPRDRALSEQFF | TGTGCCAGCAGCTTTCCCCGGGACAGGGCGTTAAGTGAGCAGTTCTTC | TRBJ2-1 | - | TRBD1 | TRBV7-2
CASSGWAAEAFF | TGTGCCAGCAGTGGCTGGGCCGCTGAAGCTTTCTTT | TRBJ1-1 | - | - | TRBV2
CASSLMGGAASGYTF | TGTGCCAGCAGTTTAATGGGGGGGGCGGCTAGTGGCTACACCTTC | TRBJ1-2 | - | - | TRBV27
CASSSRGALAASTDTQYF | TGTGCCAGCAGCTCCCGAGGGGCGCTAGCGGCTAGCACAGATACGCAGTATTTT | TRBJ2-3 | few | TRBD2 | TRBV7-2
CASSLVGVPDNEQFF | TGTGCCAGCAGCTTAGTCGGGGTCCCCGACAATGAGCAGTTCTTC | TRBJ2-1 | - | - | TRBV7-9
CASSPDTLSYEQYF | TGTGCCAGCTCGCCGGACACTCTCTCCTACGAGCAGTACTTC | TRBJ2-7 | - | - | TRBV18
CSVGIGAEAFF | TGCAGCGTTGGTATCGGGGCTGAAGCTTTCTTT | TRBJ1-1 | - | - | TRBV29-1
CASWDRVNEQFF | TGCGCCAGTTGGGACAGGGTCAATGAGCAGTTCTTC | TRBJ2-1 | once | TRBD1 | TRBV4-1
CASSLKLAGYNEQFF | TGTGCCAGCAGTTTAAAACTAGCGGGATACAATGAGCAGTTCTTC | TRBJ2-1 | - | TRBD2 | TRBV27
CASSSYSLTDTQYF | TGTGCCAGCAGCAGCTACAGCCTCACAGATACGCAGTATTTT | TRBJ2-3 | - | - | TRBV7-6
CASSYQPGQGGTEAFF | TGTGCCAGCAGTTACCAACCGGGACAGGGCGGAACTGAAGCTTTCTTT | TRBJ1-1 | once | TRBD1 | TRBV6-5
CASSVATLDRANSPLHF | TGTGCCAGCAGCGTAGCCACTCTGGACAGGGCAAATTCACCCCTCCACTTT | TRBJ1-6 | - | TRBD1 | TRBV9
CASSFDRDSRLPQETQYF | TGTGCCAGCAGCTTTGACCGGGACAGCCGTCTCCCGCAAGAGACCCAGTACTTC | TRBJ2-5 | - | - | TRBV12-1
CASSYTRTVDGYTF | TGTGCCAGCAGTTACACAAGGACAGTAGATGGCTACACCTTC | TRBJ1-2 | - | - | TRBV6-5
CASTASGEQYF | TGTGCCAGCACCGCGAGTGGCGAGCAGTACTTC | TRBJ2-7 | - | - | TRBV6-5
CASRAASTDTQYF | TGTGCCAGCAGGGCGGCTAGCACAGATACGCAGTATTTT | TRBJ2-3 | - | - | TRBV27
CASSFGRGQTEAFF | TGTGCCAGCAGCTTCGGCAGGGGGCAGACTGAAGCTTTCTTT | TRBJ1-1 | few | TRBD1 | TRBV7-2
CASSSQGIEAFF | TGTGCCAGCAGTTCGCAGGGTATCGAAGCTTTCTTT | TRBJ1-1 | - | - | TRBV6-6
CATSRDRGGGYTF | TGTGCCACCAGCAGAGATAGGGGCGGAGGCTACACCTTC | TRBJ1-2 | - | - | TRBV15
CASSLGDGQGGTEAFF | TGTGCCAGCAGCTTGGGGGACGGCCAGGGAGGAACTGAAGCTTTCTTT | TRBJ1-1 | - | - | TRBV5-6
CASSSGQGEAFF | TGTGCCAGCAGCTCTGGACAGGGTGAAGCTTTCTTT | TRBJ1-1 | - | TRBD1 | TRBV11-3
CASSPRTSGYNEQFF | TGTGCCAGCAGCCCCCGGACTAGCGGATACAATGAGCAGTTCTTC | TRBJ2-1 | - | TRBD2 | TRBV13
CATSRSTGVVTDTQYF | TGTGCCACCAGCAGATCCACAGGGGTGGTCACAGATACGCAGTATTTT | TRBJ2-3 | - | TRBD1 | TRBV15
CASSRQGNTEAFF | TGTGCCAGCTCCCGACAGGGAAACACTGAAGCTTTCTTT | TRBJ1-1 | - | TRBD1 | TRBV18
CASSRTLSNTEAFF | TGTGCCAGCAGCCGGACACTTTCGAACACTGAAGCTTTCTTT | TRBJ1-1 | - | - | TRBV7-2
CASSVGVGNIQYF | TGTGCCAGCAGCGTGGGAGTTGGGAACATTCAGTACTTC | TRBJ2-4 | - | - | TRBV7-8